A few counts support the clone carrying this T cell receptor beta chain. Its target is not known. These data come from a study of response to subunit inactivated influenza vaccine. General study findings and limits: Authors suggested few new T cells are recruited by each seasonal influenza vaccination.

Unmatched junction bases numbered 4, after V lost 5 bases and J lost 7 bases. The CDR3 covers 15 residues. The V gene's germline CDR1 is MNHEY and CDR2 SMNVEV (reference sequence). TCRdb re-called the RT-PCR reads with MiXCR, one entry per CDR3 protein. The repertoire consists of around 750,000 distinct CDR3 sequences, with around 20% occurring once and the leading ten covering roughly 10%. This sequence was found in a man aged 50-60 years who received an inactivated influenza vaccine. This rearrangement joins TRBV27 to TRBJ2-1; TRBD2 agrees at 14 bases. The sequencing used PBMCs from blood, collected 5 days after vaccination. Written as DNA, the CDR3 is TGTGCCAGCAGTGCGGGACTAGCGGGAGCAAATGAGCAGTTCTTC. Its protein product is CASSAGLAGANEQFF.